Listed here is a single T cell receptor beta chain. These data belong to a study of blood T cell repertoires in COVID-19. Study summary: Sites across the United States, Italy and Spain contributed samples from acute and convalescent COVID-19. From T cells, B-cell-depleted T cells, or PBMCs came the material, which was cDNA or gDNA.

TCRdb's copy holds only in-frame clones and misses some; the assay was immunoSEQ multiplex PCR. The table records roughly 97,000 clones, about nine tenths of them present only once. This CDR3 comprises 16 residues. Germline V CDR1 and CDR2: SGHVS, FQNEAQ. The V end lost 2 bases, the J end lost 1 base, and 14 bases lay between the germline ends. The V and J genes are TRBV7-8 and TRBJ2-5, with D perhaps TRBD2 (5 bases). Input material: peripheral blood. The origin of this receptor is a man aged 45-65 years with acute or convalescent COVID-19. The CDR3 spells CASSLWRPSPQETQYF. CDR3 DNA: TGTGCCAGCAGCTTATGGAGGCCTAGCCCCCAAGAGACCCAGTACTTC.